The source of this TCR beta chain is a study of shared clonotypes between healthy human individuals. Overall study findings and caveats: About 5% was the fraction of naive CD4 clonotypes found shared across several donors.

Produced via immunoSEQ multiplex PCR; TCRdb's table is partial and in-frame only. The sample comprises over a million clones, approximately 96% of which are singletons, and over 1% rests with the top ten. A remark on this clone: Its antigen is undetermined.

The CDR3 spans 14 residues. Unmatched junction bases numbered 7, after V lost 0 bases and J lost 13 bases. Germline values: CDR1 SGHAT, CDR2 FQNNGV. The donors were all Caucasian adults (living in Nashville, Tennessee). The V and J genes are TRBV11-2 and TRBJ1-4; 8 bases fit TRBD1. This TCR was recovered from a man aged 25-40 years in good health. Sequenced sample: naive CD4+ T cells sorted from blood. Subset of the sample: CD45RA+ positively selected. This chain's CDR3 is CASSLETGAGGLFF. In DNA form, the CDR3 reads TGTGCCAGCAGCTTAGAGACAGGGGCGGGAGGACTGTTTTTT.